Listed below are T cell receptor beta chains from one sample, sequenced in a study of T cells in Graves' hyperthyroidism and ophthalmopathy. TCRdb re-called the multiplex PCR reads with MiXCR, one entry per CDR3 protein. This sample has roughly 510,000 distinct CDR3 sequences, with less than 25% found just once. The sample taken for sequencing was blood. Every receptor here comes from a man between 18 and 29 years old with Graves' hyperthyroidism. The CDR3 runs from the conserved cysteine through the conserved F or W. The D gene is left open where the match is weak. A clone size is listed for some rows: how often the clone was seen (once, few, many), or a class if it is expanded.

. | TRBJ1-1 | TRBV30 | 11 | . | TGTGCCTGGTGGGACGGCTTTCTTGCTTTCTTT | CAWWDGFLAFF
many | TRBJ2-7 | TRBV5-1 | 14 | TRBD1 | TGCGCCAGCAGCCTGGCAGGGGGCGAGTACGAGCAGTACTTC | CASSLAGGEYEQYF
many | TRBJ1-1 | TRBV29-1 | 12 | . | TGCAGCGTTGACGGAAGTGACACTGAAGCTTTCTTT | CSVDGSDTEAFF
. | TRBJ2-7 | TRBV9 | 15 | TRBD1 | TGTGCCAGCAGCGTTGAAGCAGGGGGTATCTACGAGCAGTACTTC | CASSVEAGGIYEQYF
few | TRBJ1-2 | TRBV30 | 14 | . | TGTGCCTGGGCCGACGGAGTTCAGAACTATGGCTACACCTTC | CAWADGVQNYGYTF
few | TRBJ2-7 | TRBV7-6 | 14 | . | TGTGCCAGCAGCTCCCGGACCCTAGTGGGCGAGCAGTACTTC | CASSSRTLVGEQYF
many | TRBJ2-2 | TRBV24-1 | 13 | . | TGTGCCACCACAGGGGTGAACACCGGGGAGCTGTTTTTT | CATTGVNTGELFF
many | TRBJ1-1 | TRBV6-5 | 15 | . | TGTGCCAGCAGTCGGACGGGGAAGGGTGACGCTGAAGCTTTCTTT | CASSRTGKGDAEAFF
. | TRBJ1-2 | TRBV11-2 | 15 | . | TGTGCCAGCAGCTTCCGGGCGGGACTCAACTATGGCTACACCTTC | CASSFRAGLNYGYTF
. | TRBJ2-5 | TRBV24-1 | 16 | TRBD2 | TGTGCCACCAGTGGTCCCCTAGGAGGGCGGGGGGAGACCCAGTACTTC | CATSGPLGGRGETQYF
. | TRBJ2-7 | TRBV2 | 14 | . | TGTGCCAGCAGTGATATCGGGACCCTGTTCAAGCAGTACTTC | CASSDIGTLFKQYF
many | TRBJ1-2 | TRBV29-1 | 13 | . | TGCAGCGTTGAAGGACGAGTTCCCTATGGCTACACCTTC | CSVEGRVPYGYTF
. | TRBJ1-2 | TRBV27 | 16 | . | TGTGCCAGCAGTTTAGTCTTTCGGCACTTTAACTATGGCTACACCTTC | CASSLVFRHFNYGYTF
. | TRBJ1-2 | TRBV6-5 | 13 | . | TGTGCCAGCAGTTACGGCGGGGGGGAGGGCTACACCTTC | CASSYGGGEGYTF
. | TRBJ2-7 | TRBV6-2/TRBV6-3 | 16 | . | TGTGCCAGCAGATCACCCCCCCGGGATAAAAACTACGAGCAGTACTTC | CASRSPPRDKNYEQYF
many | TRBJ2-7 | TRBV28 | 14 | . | TGTGCCAGCAGTTGGAGCCCTAAAGTCCACGAGCAGTACTTC | CASSWSPKVHEQYF
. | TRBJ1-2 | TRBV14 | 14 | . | TGTGCCAGCAGCCCGGACAGCCTTAACTATGGCTACACCTTC | CASSPDSLNYGYTF
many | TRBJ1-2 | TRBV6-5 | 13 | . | TGTGCCAGCAGCATCGACAGTTCCTATGGCTACACCTTC | CASSIDSSYGYTF
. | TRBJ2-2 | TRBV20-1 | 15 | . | TGCAGTGCCTTTAGGGGGGAAGCCAACACCGGGGAGCTGTTTTTT | CSAFRGEANTGELFF
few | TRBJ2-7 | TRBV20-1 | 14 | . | TGCAGTGCTCCCGACTTACTGGGCTCCTACGAGCAGTACTTC | CSAPDLLGSYEQYF
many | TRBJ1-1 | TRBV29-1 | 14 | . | TGCAGCGTTCCCAAGGCACCGTCCACCACTGAAGCTTTCTTT | CSVPKAPSTTEAFF
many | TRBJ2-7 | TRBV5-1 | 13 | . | TGCGCCAGCAGCTTTGAGAACGGCTACGAGCAGTACTTC | CASSFENGYEQYF
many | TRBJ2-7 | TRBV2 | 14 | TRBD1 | TGTGCCAGCAGTGATGGACAGGGCCCCTACGAGCAGTACTTC | CASSDGQGPYEQYF
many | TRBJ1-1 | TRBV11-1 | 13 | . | TGTGCCAGCAGCCCCCCGACGGGGCGGGAGGCTTTCTTT | CASSPPTGREAFF
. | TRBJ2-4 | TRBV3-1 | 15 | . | TGTGCCAGCAGCCAAAACACAGTAGCCAAAAACATTCAGTACTTC | CASSQNTVAKNIQYF
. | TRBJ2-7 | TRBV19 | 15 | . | TGTGCCAGTAGCCCAGAACCGACGGAATCCTACGAGCAGTACTTC | CASSPEPTESYEQYF
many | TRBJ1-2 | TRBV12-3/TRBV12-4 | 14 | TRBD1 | TGTGCCAGCAGTGTTGCCGGGACAGGGCACGGCTACACCTTC | CASSVAGTGHGYTF
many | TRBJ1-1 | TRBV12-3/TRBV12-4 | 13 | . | TGTGCCAGCAGTCCCGGTAAGGCATTTGAAGCTTTCTTT | CASSPGKAFEAFF
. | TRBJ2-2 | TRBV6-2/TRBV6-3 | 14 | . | TGTGCCAGCAGTTACGAGCAGGTCACCGGGGAGCTGTTTTTT | CASSYEQVTGELFF
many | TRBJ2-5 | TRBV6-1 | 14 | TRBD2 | TGTGCCAGCAGTATTAGCGGGGGGGCGAAGACCCAGTACTTC | CASSISGGAKTQYF
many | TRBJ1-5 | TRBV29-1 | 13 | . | TGCAGCGTATCGGGGACCCTAGGTGAGCCCCAGCATTTT | CSVSGTLGEPQHF
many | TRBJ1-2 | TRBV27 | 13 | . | TGTGCCAGCATGGGGGCCAATAACTATGGCTACACCTTC | CASMGANNYGYTF
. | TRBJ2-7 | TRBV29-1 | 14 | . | TGCAGCGTTGAAGATCTTATGGGGCCAGGCGAGCAGTACTTC | CSVEDLMGPGEQYF
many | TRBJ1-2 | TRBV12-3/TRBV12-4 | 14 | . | TGTGCCAGCAGTTTTAGGAGCAGGACGGACGGCTACACCTTC | CASSFRSRTDGYTF
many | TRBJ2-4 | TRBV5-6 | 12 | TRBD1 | TGTGCCAGCAGGGACAGGAAAAACATTCAGTACTTC | CASRDRKNIQYF
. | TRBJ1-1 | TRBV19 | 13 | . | TGTGCCAGTAGTATAATAGGAGGAACTGAAGCTTTCTTT | CASSIIGGTEAFF
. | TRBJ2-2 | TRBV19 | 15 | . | TGTGCCAGTAGTATAGTACAGGGAGGAACCGGGGAGCTGTTTTTT | CASSIVQGGTGELFF
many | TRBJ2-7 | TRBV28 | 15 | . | TGTGCCAGCAGTCAGACAGGTCCCCATCTCTTGGAGCAGTACTTC | CASSQTGPHLLEQYF
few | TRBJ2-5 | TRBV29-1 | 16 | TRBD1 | TGCAGCGTTGAAGGACCGGGGACAGATCCCCAAGAGACCCAGTACTTC | CSVEGPGTDPQETQYF
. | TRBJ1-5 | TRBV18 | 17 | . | TGTGCCAGCTCACCTAACGAACAGGGAGCAAACAATCAGCCCCAGCATTTT | CASSPNEQGANNQPQHF
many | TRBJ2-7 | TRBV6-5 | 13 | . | TGTGCCAGCATTACCATGACAGACCACGAGCAGTACTTC | CASITMTDHEQYF
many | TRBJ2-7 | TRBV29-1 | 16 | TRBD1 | TGCAGCGTTGAGGAAGACAGGGGCACAGGCTCCTACGAGCAGTACTTC | CSVEEDRGTGSYEQYF